This TCR beta chain derives from a study of T cells in lung cancer brain metastases. Paired samples had equal genomic DNA input, ranging roughly 2.24 to 5.5 ug. The method was immunoSEQ multiplex PCR; TCRdb's version includes in-frame clones alone and lacks a portion of them. The table has more than 4,000 clones, approximately 83% seen once; the top ten hold approximately 2.4%. Points on this clone: Its antigen is unidentified.

V was shortened by 3 bases and J by 5 bases, with 17 bases between the two germline ends. This CDR3 is built from 15 residues. Germline V lookup: CDR1 SEHNR, CDR2 FQNEAQ (reference sequence). Overall study findings and caveats: Paired lesions shared few clones; most were lesion-specific (mean Morisita roughly 0.25). Brain metastasis T cell infiltration was not adjusted for preoperative corticosteroid effects. Paired primaries held more unique productive clones than brain metastases (median about 4,500 versus 1,500).

Specimen: tumor tissue from the primary lung tumor. V is TRBV7-9 and J is TRBJ2-7; tentatively, D is TRBD1 (5 bases). This clonotype was sampled from a man over 45 with non-small cell lung cancer. The CDR3 DNA reads as TGTGCCAGCAGCTTGCAGGGCGTCGGCGCTGACGAGCAGTACTTC. Encoded protein: CASSLQGVGADEQYF.